This T cell receptor (beta chain) was recovered during a study of T cells in Graves' hyperthyroidism and ophthalmopathy. This clonotype was picked up many times. Amplification of TCR beta CDR3 regions was performed using RNA transcripts as template. The primer set for the first-round RT-PCR of the TCR CDR3 was HTBI. TCRdb recomputed calls from the multiplex PCR reads with MiXCR, one row per CDR3 protein. The profile shows fewer than 550,000 distinct CDR3 sequences, around 14% of them singletons. The CDR3 runs to 13 residues. The germline CDR1 and CDR2 sequences are MDHEN and SYDVKM. Trimming left V 6 bases short and J 9 bases short, with 18 bases between.

The source of this sequence is a woman under 30 with Graves' hyperthyroidism. Sequenced sample: blood. The chain joins TRBV28 to TRBJ2-7; perhaps TRBD2 as D (6 bases). In nucleotides, the CDR3 is TGTGCCAGCAGCCTTGGACGGAGACTAGGGCAGTACTTC. It encodes CASSLGRRLGQYF.